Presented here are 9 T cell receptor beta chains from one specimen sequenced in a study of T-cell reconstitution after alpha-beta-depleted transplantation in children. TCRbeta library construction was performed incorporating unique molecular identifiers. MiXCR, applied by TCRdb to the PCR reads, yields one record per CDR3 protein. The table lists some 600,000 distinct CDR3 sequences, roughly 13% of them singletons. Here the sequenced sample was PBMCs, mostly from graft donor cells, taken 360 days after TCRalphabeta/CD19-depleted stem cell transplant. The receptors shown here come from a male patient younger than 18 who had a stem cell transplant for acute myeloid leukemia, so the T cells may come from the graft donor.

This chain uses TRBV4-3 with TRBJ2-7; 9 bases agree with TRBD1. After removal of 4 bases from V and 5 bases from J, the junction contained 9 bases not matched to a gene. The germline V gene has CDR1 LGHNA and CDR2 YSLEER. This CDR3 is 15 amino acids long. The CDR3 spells CASSPLTGGFNEQYF. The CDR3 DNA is TGCGCCAGCAGCCCCCTGACAGGGGGGTTTAACGAGCAGTACTTC.

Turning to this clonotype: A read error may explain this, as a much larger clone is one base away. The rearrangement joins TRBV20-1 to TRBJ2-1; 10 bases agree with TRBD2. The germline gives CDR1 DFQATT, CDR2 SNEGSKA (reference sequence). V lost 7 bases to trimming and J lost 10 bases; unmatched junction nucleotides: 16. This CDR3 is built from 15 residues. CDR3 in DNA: TGCAGTGTCAGAAACGTTGGGACTAGCGCCAAAGAGCAGTTCTTC. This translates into CSVRNVGTSAKEQFF.

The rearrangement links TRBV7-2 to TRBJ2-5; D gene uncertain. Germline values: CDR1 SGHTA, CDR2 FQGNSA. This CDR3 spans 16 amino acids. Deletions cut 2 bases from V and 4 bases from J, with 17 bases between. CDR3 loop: CASSLRRFGGRETQYF. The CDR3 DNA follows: TGTGCCAGCAGCTTAAGGCGATTCGGCGGTAGAGAGACCCAGTACTTC.

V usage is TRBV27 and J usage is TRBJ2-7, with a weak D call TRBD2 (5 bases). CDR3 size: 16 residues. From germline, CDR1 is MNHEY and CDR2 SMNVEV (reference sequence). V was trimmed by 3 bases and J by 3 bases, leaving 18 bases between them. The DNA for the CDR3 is TGTGCCAGCAGTTTCAGTATAGAGGGCTGGGACTACGAGCAGTACTTC. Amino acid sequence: CASSFSIEGWDYEQYF.

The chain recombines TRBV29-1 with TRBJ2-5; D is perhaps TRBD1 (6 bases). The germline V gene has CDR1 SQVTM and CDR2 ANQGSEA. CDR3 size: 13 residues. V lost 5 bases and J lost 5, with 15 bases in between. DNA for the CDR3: TGCAGCGTTCAACAGGGTTCCGGGGAGACCCAGTACTTC. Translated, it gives CSVQQGSGETQYF.

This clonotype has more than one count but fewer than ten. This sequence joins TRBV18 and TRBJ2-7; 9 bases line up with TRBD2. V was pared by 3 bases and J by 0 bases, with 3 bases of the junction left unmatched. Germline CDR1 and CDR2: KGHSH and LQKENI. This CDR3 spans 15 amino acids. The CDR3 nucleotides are TGTGCCAGCTCACCCCAAGCGGGGGGCTCCTACGAGCAGTACTTC. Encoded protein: CASSPQAGGSYEQYF. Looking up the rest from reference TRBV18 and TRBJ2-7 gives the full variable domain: NAGVMQNPRHLVRRRGQEARLRCSPMKGHSHVYWYRQLPEEGLKFMVYLQKENIIDESGMPKERFSAEFPKEGPSILRIQQVVRGDSAAYFCASSPQAGGSYEQYFGPGTRLTVT.

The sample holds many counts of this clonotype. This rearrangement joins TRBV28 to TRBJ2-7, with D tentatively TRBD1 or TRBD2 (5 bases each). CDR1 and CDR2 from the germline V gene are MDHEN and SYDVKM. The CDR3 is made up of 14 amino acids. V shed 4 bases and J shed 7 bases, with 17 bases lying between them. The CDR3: CASSSAAGWGEQYF. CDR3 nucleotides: TGTGCCAGCAGTTCTGCCGCGGGCTGGGGGGAGCAGTACTTC.

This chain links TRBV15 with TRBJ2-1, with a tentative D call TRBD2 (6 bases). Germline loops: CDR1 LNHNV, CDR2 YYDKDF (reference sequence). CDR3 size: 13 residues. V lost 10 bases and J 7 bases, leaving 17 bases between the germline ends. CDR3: CASQPRGSNEQFF. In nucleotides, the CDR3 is TGTGCCAGCCAGCCCCGGGGGTCGAATGAGCAGTTCTTC.

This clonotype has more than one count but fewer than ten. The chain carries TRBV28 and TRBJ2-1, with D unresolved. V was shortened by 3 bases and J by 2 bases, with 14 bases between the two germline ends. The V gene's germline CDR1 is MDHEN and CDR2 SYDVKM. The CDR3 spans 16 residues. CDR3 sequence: CASSFPQVMTYNEQFF. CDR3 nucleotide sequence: TGTGCCAGCAGTTTCCCCCAGGTGATGACCTACAATGAGCAGTTCTTC.